This T cell receptor (beta chain) stems from a study of ipilimumab plus nivolumab after autologous stem cell transplantation (dated by TCRdb to the early 2020s). For the wider study: The median number of doses that trial patients received was about five for ipilimumab and roughly 8 for nivolumab. Included in the myeloma cohort were high-risk transplant-naive patients as well as patients relapsing within 3 years of a first autologous transplant. The trial enrolled patients with high-risk diffuse large B cell lymphoma, mature T cell lymphoma, or multiple myeloma undergoing autologous transplant. The intent-to-treat population of the trial was made up of 30 to 40 patients.

The method behind the library was the immunoSEQ multiplex PCR assay. Entries here come from immuneACCESS through TCRdb and include only in-frame sequences with V and J called. Some clones fail to appear in such tables; in the studies checked, an unresolved V gene covers under half of the shortfall, and the cause of the remainder is unknown. The sample profile shows roughly 43,000 clones; approximately 91% of them were found once. The ten largest make up 0.7% to 0.95% of the sample. Concerning this clone: Its antigen is currently not known. No qualities accompany the bases; no much larger clone lies one base away.

Starting 14 to 28 days after the autologous transplant, patients began checkpoint therapy, which included ipilimumab at 1 mg/kg intravenously on day 1 of selected weeks. Patients received nivolumab at 3 mg/kg intravenously on day 1 of weeks 1, 4, 7, 10, and every two weeks through week 26. Combined checkpoint inhibition with ipilimumab and nivolumab as consolidation after autologous stem cell transplantation was tested in a Phase Ib clinical trial. From cysteine to phenylalanine, the CDR3 is 15 amino acids long. The sequence is cut down to CDR3 DNA, 45 bases in frame from base 1. Relative to germline, V is missing 3 bases and J is missing 4 bases, with 4 bases of the junction outside any gene match. Based on the germline V gene, the CDR1 and CDR2 sequences are SGHRS and YFSETQ. Summary of the overall study and its limitations: According to the authors, a biologic rationale for studying the approach further came from T cell receptor repertoire, regulatory T cell phenotype and gut microbiota profiles. The authors concluded that combined checkpoint inhibition appeared tolerable when used as consolidation after transplant.

Sequencing used PBMCs, obtained in a trial of ipilimumab plus nivolumab as post-transplant consolidation. The receptor was derived from a male donor with multiple myeloma. Here the chain combines TRBV5-1 and TRBJ1-4; 9 bases in between match TRBD1. This receptor carries the CDR3 CASSSLGQGNEKLFF. The DNA sequence reads TGCGCCAGCAGCTCGCTGGGACAGGGTAATGAAAAACTGTTTTTT.